These 22 T cell receptor beta chains originate from one sample sequenced in a study of T cell responses to AZD1222 COVID-19 vaccine. Data came from immunoSEQ multiplex PCR; TCRdb stores just in-frame clones and leaves some out. In the table there are about 130,000 clones, 85% to 95% of which are singletons. Sequences were derived from peripheral blood, sampled on day 0 of AZD1222 vaccination. The receptors stem from an adult in good health.

The chain carries TRBV18 and TRBJ2-1; TRBD2 matches 9 bases. The CDR3 extends over 16 amino acids. V dropped 1 base and J dropped 1; count of bases not matched to a gene: 2. CDR1 is KGHSH, CDR2 LQKENI, per germline. The DNA for the CDR3 is TGTGCCAGCTCACCACAGGGACTAGCATCCTACAATGAGCAGTTCTTC. Its protein product is CASSPQGLASYNEQFF.

This clone showed up just a few times. This sequence joins TRBV6-2 or TRBV6-3 and TRBJ1-1, with a weak D call TRBD1 (5 bases). V shed 0 bases and J shed 1 base, with 12 bases lying between them. The CDR3 has 16 amino acids. Germline V lookup: CDR1 MNHEY, CDR2 SVGEGT. CDR3 DNA: TGTGCCAGCAGTTACTCTAGGGGAGGGCCGAACACTGAAGCTTTCTTT. It yields the protein CASSYSRGGPNTEAFF.

The chain carries TRBV6-5 and TRBJ1-1, with D perhaps TRBD1 (5 bases). From germline, CDR1 is MNHEY and CDR2 SVGAGI. Trimming took 5 bases from V and 2 from J, leaving 12 bases between them. The CDR3 loop spans 14 amino acids. CDR3 bases: TGTGCCAGCAGTAGGACACAAAGCAACACTGAAGCTTTCTTT. Its translation: CASSRTQSNTEAFF.

The chain combines TRBV19 with TRBJ1-2; unclear D gene. Trimming left V 5 bases short and J 4 bases short, with 11 bases between. The CDR3 is 13 amino acids. In germline, CDR1 is LNHDA, CDR2 SQIVND (reference sequence). CDR3 residues: CASSGLNIYGYTF. The CDR3 DNA sequence: TGTGCCAGTAGTGGGCTTAACATCTATGGCTACACCTTC.

As DNA, the CDR3 is TGTGCCAGCAGTAACGGAATCTACGAGCAGTACTTC. Protein product: CASSNGIYEQYF. The rearrangement links TRBV28 to TRBJ2-7; D call uncertain. This CDR3 contains 12 residues. V was pared by 5 bases and J by 3 bases, with 8 bases between. Per the germline V gene, CDR1 is MDHEN and CDR2 is SYDVKM.

The chain couples TRBV15 to TRBJ1-1; D is unclear. CDR1 and CDR2 from the germline V gene are LNHNV and YYDKDF (reference sequence). This CDR3 contains 14 residues. Trimming left V 0 bases short and J 0 bases short, with 5 bases between. The CDR3 DNA reads TGTGCCACCAGCAGAGATCGGGTGAACACTGAAGCTTTCTTT. The encoded protein is CATSRDRVNTEAFF.

The rearrangement links TRBV9 to TRBJ2-7; D is ambiguous. The germline gives CDR1 SGDLS, CDR2 YYNGEE. Trimming took off 0 bases at V and 0 bases at J, with 7 bases between the two ends. The CDR3 runs 14 residues. CDR3 nucleotides: TGTGCCAGCAGCGTAGACGCGAGCTCCTACGAGCAGTACTTC. It encodes CASSVDASSYEQYF.

V is TRBV4-3 and J is TRBJ2-7; TRBD2 matches 7 bases. Germline trimming cut 1 base from V and 2 bases from J; bases unmatched to any gene: 2. The CDR3 is 14 amino acids. The germline gives CDR1 LGHNA, CDR2 YSLEER. Here the CDR3 reads CASSQAGGTYEQYF. The CDR3 region has the DNA TGCGCCAGCAGCCAAGCGGGGGGAACCTACGAGCAGTACTTC.

The chain combines TRBV12-5 with TRBJ1-5; 8 nucleotides match TRBD1. The CDR3 covers 14 residues. The germline V gene has CDR1 LGHNT and CDR2 FRNRAP. V trimming: 6 bases; J trimming: 7 bases; junction bases outside the gene matches: 8. CDR3 sequence reads: CASGPGQGQQPQHF. The CDR3, as DNA: TGTGCTAGTGGGCCTGGACAGGGACAGCAGCCCCAGCATTTT.

The rearrangement links TRBV5-8 to TRBJ1-5, with D perhaps matching TRBD1 (5 bases). The germline V and J ends were trimmed by 6 bases and 2 bases, with 21 bases remaining between them. Germline V lookup: CDR1 SGHTS, CDR2 YDEGEE. CDR3 size: 17 residues. CDR3 DNA sequence: TGTGCCAGCACTTCCGGGACTGACCCACGGGGCAATCAGCCCCAGCATTTT. Translation: CASTSGTDPRGNQPQHF.

The chain joins TRBV6-4 to TRBJ1-2, with TRBD1 as a possible D gene (5 bases). Trimming cost V 3 bases and J 1 base, with 6 bases left between them. CDR1 and CDR2 from the germline V gene are MRHNA and SNTAGT. This CDR3 contains 13 residues. DNA of the CDR3: TGTGCCAGCAGTGAGGGGCTTAACTATGGCTACACCTTC. Amino acids: CASSEGLNYGYTF.

The CDR3 coding sequence is TGCGCCAGCGCTAGCGTGAGCACAGATACGCAGTATTTT. As protein: CASASVSTDTQYF. This sequence joins TRBV10-2 and TRBJ2-3; the D gene is possibly TRBD2 (6 bases). CDR1 and CDR2 (germline): WSHSY, SAAADI. This CDR3 spans 13 amino acids. V lost 8 bases and J 0 bases, leaving 9 bases between the germline ends.

The V and J genes are TRBV30 and TRBJ1-2, with TRBD1 identical over 8 bases. The V and J ends lost 2 bases and 8 bases, in that order; junction bases with no gene match: 10. Germline assignment: CDR1 GTSNPN and CDR2 SVGIG (reference sequence). The CDR3 runs 14 residues. In DNA, the CDR3 is TGTGCCTGGAGTCTCTGGACAGGGTTCCGGGGCTACACCTTC. It encodes CAWSLWTGFRGYTF.

The chain joins TRBV21-1 to TRBJ2-7; TRBD1, the table's D call, was not compared with the DNA. TRBV21-1 has pseudogene status. This CDR3 comprises 15 residues. The CDR3 loop reads CASSIWTGGYYEQYF. The CDR3 nucleotides read TGTGCCAGCAGTATATGGACAGGGGGGTACTACGAGCAGTACTTC.

This clone was detected once. The chain links TRBV3-1 (or the pseudogene TRBV3-2) to TRBJ2-7, with D possibly being TRBD1 or TRBD2 (5 bases each). CDR3 length equals 11 residues. Between the trimmed V and J ends, which lost 4 bases and 9 bases, there was a span of 10 bases. The germline V gene encodes CDR1 LGHDT and CDR2 YNNKEL (reference sequence). The DNA of the CDR3 is TGTGCCAGCAGCCGGGGCCGGGGGCAGTACTTC. It specifies CASSRGRGQYF.

V is TRBV3-1 (or the pseudogene TRBV3-2) and J is TRBJ2-2; D is undetermined. The V end was cut by 4 bases, the J end by 0 bases, with 6 bases between. Germline lookup yields CDR1 LGHDT and CDR2 YNNKEL (reference sequence). The CDR3 sequence is 14 residues long. Here the CDR3 DNA reads TGTGCCAGCAGCCCCACTTCGAACACCGGGGAGCTGTTTTTT. Protein: CASSPTSNTGELFF.

The chain has TRBV2 and TRBJ2-1; D is uncertain. Between the trimmed V and J ends, which lost 2 bases and 4 bases, there was a span of 9 bases. Germline V gives CDR1 SNHLY, CDR2 FYNNEI. This CDR3 has 14 amino acids. The CDR3 here is CASSERADYNEQFF. The CDR3 bases are TGTGCCAGCAGTGAAAGGGCAGATTACAATGAGCAGTTCTTC.

The V call is TRBV7-9, the J call TRBJ2-7; 9 nucleotides line up with TRBD1. With V trimmed by 4 bases and J by 5 bases, 9 bases remained unmatched. Per the germline V gene, CDR1 is SEHNR and CDR2 is FQNEAQ (reference sequence). The CDR3 length is 15 residues. In DNA form, the CDR3 reads TGTGCCAGCAGCTGGCCCACAGGGGGCGTCGACGAGCAGTACTTC. Translating gives CASSWPTGGVDEQYF.

The chain carries TRBV19 and TRBJ1-5; D uncertain. The CDR3 length is 12 residues. Trimming cost V 6 bases and J 9 bases, with 12 bases left between them. The germline V gene encodes CDR1 LNHDA and CDR2 SQIVND (reference sequence). CDR3 DNA: TGTGCCAGTAGCCAAACGCGGAGGCCCCAGCATTTT. This codes for CASSQTRRPQHF.

The chain employs TRBV6-5 and TRBJ1-1; possible D gene TRBD1, 6 bases. Trimming left V 10 bases short and J 9 bases short, with 18 bases between. The CDR3 contains 12 residues. The germline gives CDR1 MNHEY, CDR2 SVGAGI. CDR3 protein: CATQQPQGKAFF. In nucleotides, the CDR3 is TGTGCCACCCAGCAACCCCAGGGGAAAGCTTTCTTT.

This rearrangement joins TRBV6-5 to TRBJ1-3, with unresolved D. This CDR3 is 14 amino acids long. V lost 6 bases, J lost 0 bases, and 9 bases lay in between. CDR1 is MNHEY and CDR2 is SVGAGI in the germline V gene. This CDR3 reads CASSLLDSGNTIYF. CDR3 DNA sequence: TGTGCCAGCAGCCTACTGGACTCTGGAAACACCATATATTTT.

The V call is TRBV2, the J call TRBJ1-5, with D unclear. Germline CDR1 and CDR2: SNHLY and FYNNEI. CDR3 length: 14 residues. Deletions cut 4 bases from V and 3 bases from J, with 10 bases between. CDR3 in DNA: TGTGCCAGCAGTGGGTCAGAAGTCAATCAGCCCCAGCATTTT. Translation gives CASSGSEVNQPQHF. The entire variable domain, with the rest obtained from reference TRBV2 and TRBJ1-5, is as follows: EPEVTQTPSHQVTQMGQEVILRCVPISNHLYFYWYRQILGQKVEFLVSFYNNEISEKSEIFDDQFSVERPDGSNFTLKIRSTKLEDSAMYFCASSGSEVNQPQHFGDGTRLSIL.